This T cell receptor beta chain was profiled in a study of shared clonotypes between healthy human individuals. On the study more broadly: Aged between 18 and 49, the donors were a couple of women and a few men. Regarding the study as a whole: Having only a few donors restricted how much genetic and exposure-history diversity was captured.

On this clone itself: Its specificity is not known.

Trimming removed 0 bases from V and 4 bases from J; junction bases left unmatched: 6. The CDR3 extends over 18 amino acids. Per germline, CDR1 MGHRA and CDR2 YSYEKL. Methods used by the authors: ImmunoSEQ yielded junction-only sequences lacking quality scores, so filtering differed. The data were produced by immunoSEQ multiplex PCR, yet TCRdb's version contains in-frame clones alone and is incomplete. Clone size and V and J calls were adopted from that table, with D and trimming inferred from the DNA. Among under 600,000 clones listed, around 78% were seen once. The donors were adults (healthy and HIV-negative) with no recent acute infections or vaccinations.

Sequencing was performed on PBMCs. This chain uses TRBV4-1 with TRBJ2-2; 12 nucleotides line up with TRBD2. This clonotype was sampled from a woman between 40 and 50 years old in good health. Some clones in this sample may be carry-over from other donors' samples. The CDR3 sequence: CASSQDSLAGGLTGELFF. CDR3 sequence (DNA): TGCGCCAGCAGCCAAGATAGCCTAGCGGGAGGGCTCACCGGGGAGCTGTTTTTT.